The sequence of this T cell receptor (beta chain) was determined in a study of blood T cells in healthy people across ages (dated by TCRdb to 2013 to 2016). For the wider study: In model experiments, template switching captured about one uniquely barcoded TCR beta cDNA molecule for every two T cells. The donors were split into four age groups: young (average 16 years), middle-aged (roughly 39), aged (about 62) and long-lived (over 80). To avoid experimental bias, donors of different ages were randomly spread across the sequencing lanes. The study measured age-related changes in TCR beta repertoire diversity using deep sequencing normalized with unique cDNA molecular identifiers. The study analyzed two additional independent replicas of 1 million unique cDNA reads from the same blood draw for two donors, one aged 18 to 30 and one aged 80 or older.

What the study reported, not specific to this receptor: Estimates of total diversity based on one million sequenced T cells were considered lower bounds and underestimates. Observed TCR beta diversity per million T cells fell roughly linearly with age, and a significant reduction was already apparent by age around 36. Observed TCR beta diversity correlated strongly with the percentage of naive T cells measured by flow cytometry. The long-lived group showed more naive CD4+ T cells, fewer expanded clones and increased TCR diversity than the aged group, suggesting age selection. Bulk unsorted PBMC profiling prevented conclusive comparison of naive and antigen-experienced compartments. Because donor CMV infection status was unknown, age-related changes in expanded clonotypes were potentially confounded.

The donors were 40 or so Caucasian individuals from Russia, aged roughly 6 to 100 years, who were systemically healthy. Each donor gave ten milliliters of peripheral blood, collected into EDTA-treated Vacutainer tubes. Ficoll-Paque density-gradient centrifugation was used to isolate PBMCs, with at least 6 million per sample. Total RNA was extracted from PBMCs with Trizol reagent, with at least 6 micrograms obtained per sample. For every donor, an aliquot of PBMCs went through flow cytometry to measure the percentages of naive CD45RAhigh/CD27high T cells. Preparation of the library involved 5' RACE. The listed sequencing device is Illumina HiSeq 2500. A second PCR of roughly 7 to 12 cycles was run with a J-beta primer mix and a sample-barcoded 5' primer. Each TCR beta cDNA molecule received a unique molecular identifier from a template-switch 5' adaptor carrying 12 random nucleotides. Each sample yielded at least 2.5 million CDR3-containing paired-end reads. First-strand cDNA synthesis was performed from all RNA using the Mint cDNA synthesis kit, with priming by a TRBC-specific oligonucleotide. Following uracil-DNA glycosylase treatment, all cDNA underwent a first 18-cycle PCR with the universal primers M1SS and BC2_uni_R. In the paper's pipeline: For normalization, 1 million high-quality reads were randomly selected from each sample, with every read carrying a distinct molecular identifier. Instead of being binned into consensus sequences, reads with shared molecular identifiers were discarded. MiTCR, set to a Q25 quality threshold and the strictest error-elimination algorithm, was used for CDR3 identification, clonotype clustering and error correction. A nonparametric unseen species model with Euler transformation was used to estimate lower-bound total TCR beta diversity. TCRdb handled the public reads itself, with Q25 trimming in fastp and clone calling in MiXCR, and kept productive beta chains. All rows with the same CDR3 protein become a single entry with the most common DNA and genes. The V and J calls and clone size are TCRdb's, not the authors'. The sample data list about 1.4 million distinct CDR3 sequences, and approximately 60% of these were observed just once. Together, the top ten hold 6.5% to 8.5% of the sample.

This clonotype was seen a handful of times. Its specific antigen is unknown. Nothing much larger sits one base from this clone, and base qualities are not available. The origin of this receptor is a man between 18 and 35 years old in good health. The material sequenced was blood.

The CDR3 region has the sequence CATSTRHRGNEQFF. The bases are TGTGCCACCAGTACCCGACATAGGGGCAATGAGCAGTTCTTC. This chain joins TRBV24-1 to TRBJ2-1; TRBD1 is perhaps the D gene, given 5 matching bases. The CDR3 holds 14 amino acids from the cysteine to the phenylalanine. The only DNA kept is the CDR3, 42 bases in frame from the first base. V is reduced by 6 bases and J by 6 bases, leaving a spacing of 14 bases between them. The CDR1 and CDR2 encoded by the germline V gene are KGHDR and SFDVKD.